The 29 T cell receptor beta chains in this list originate from one sample, sequenced in a study of cytomegalovirus exposure and HLA in healthy donors. Use of 60 Vbeta and 13 Jbeta primers characterized the PCR. Repertoires were generated with immunoSEQ multiplex PCR, while TCRdb's copy carries only in-frame clones and drops some. The sample consists of some 200,000 clones, approximately 78% of them appearing once. The specimen sequenced was PBMCs. Receptor source: a woman aged 18-30 years in good health and CMV-seronegative.

V usage is TRBV7-8 and J usage is TRBJ2-2; 13 nucleotides match TRBD2. The CDR3 sequence is 17 residues long. V gave up 4 bases and J gave up 4 bases; unmatched junction bases: 6. Germline assignment: CDR1 SGHVS and CDR2 FQNEAQ. The CDR3 sequence is CASSSQGLAGVTGELFF. The CDR3 region has the DNA TGTGCCAGCAGCTCCCAAGGACTAGCGGGAGTCACCGGGGAGCTGTTTTTT.

This clone turned up a few times. The rearrangement uses TRBV6-5 and TRBJ1-2; D is unresolved. This CDR3 comprises 12 residues. CDR1 and CDR2 from the germline V gene are MNHEY and SVGAGI. V lost 2 bases, J lost 8 bases, and 9 bases lay in between. The CDR3 here is CASSYGGNGYTF. DNA of the CDR3: TGTGCCAGCAGTTACGGAGGGAACGGCTACACCTTC.

This clone was counted between two and nine times. The chain combines TRBV6-1 with TRBJ1-5, with D unclear. This CDR3 is 13 amino acids long. The germline V and J ends were trimmed by 6 bases and 7 bases, with 13 bases remaining between them. The germline V gene encodes CDR1 MNHNS and CDR2 SASEGT. CDR3 DNA sequence: TGTGCCAGCAGCGACCTCCCGGGGCAGCCCCAGCATTTT. Translated: CASSDLPGQPQHF.

The chain combines TRBV28 with TRBJ1-2; 9 bases align to TRBD1. Germline V gene sequence: CDR1 MDHEN, CDR2 SYDVKM. The CDR3 totals 15 residues. The junction had 9 bases not matched to a gene; V was cut back by 5 bases and J by 5 bases. The CDR3 reads CASSPSGTGYYGYTF. CDR3 coding DNA: TGTGCCAGCAGTCCCTCCGGGACAGGGTATTATGGCTACACCTTC.

V gene TRBV7-9 combines with J gene TRBJ1-1, with a weak D call TRBD1 (5 bases). This CDR3 has 14 residues. Germline CDR1 SEHNR, CDR2 FQNEAQ (reference sequence). V lost 0 bases to trimming and J lost 4 bases, with 9 bases between them. The CDR3 is CASSLASRATEAFF. CDR3 nucleotides: TGTGCCAGCAGCTTAGCCAGCAGGGCCACTGAAGCTTTCTTT. Combining the CDR3 with reference TRBV7-9 and TRBJ1-1 gives the whole variable domain DTGVSQNPRHKITKRGQNVTFRCDPISEHNRLYWYRQTLGQGPEFLTYFQNEAQLEKSRLLSDRFSAERPKGSFSTLEIQRTEQGDSAMYLCASSLASRATEAFFGQGTRLTVV.

The chain links TRBV6-5 to TRBJ2-7, with 8 bases identical to TRBD2. Germline V lookup: CDR1 MNHEY, CDR2 SVGAGI. The V segment lost 2 bases and the J segment 3 bases; nucleotides outside the gene matches: 3. This CDR3 has 14 residues. The CDR3 DNA is TGTGCCAGCAGTTACGCGGGACTAGACTACGAGCAGTACTTC. Its translation: CASSYAGLDYEQYF.

V and J are TRBV7-3 and TRBJ2-1; TRBD2 aligns across 7 bases. The CDR3 covers 14 residues. V shed 5 bases and J 5 bases; nucleotides not matched to a gene: 6. Looked up from germline, CDR1 is SGHTA and CDR2 is FQGTGA. As DNA, the CDR3 is TGTGCCAGCAGCGGCCCGGGACTACACAATGAGCAGTTCTTC. Translating it yields CASSGPGLHNEQFF.

The CDR3 sequence: CASSRDSYSNQPQHF. The CDR3 coding sequence is TGCGCCAGCAGCCGGGACAGCTATAGCAATCAGCCCCAGCATTTT. V usage is TRBV5-1 and J usage is TRBJ1-5; 7 positions match TRBD1. This CDR3 region has 15 residues. CDR1 is SGHRS, CDR2 YFSETQ, per germline. Unmatched junction bases numbered 4, after V lost 4 bases and J lost 0 bases.

This chain links TRBV7-8 with TRBJ2-7; perhaps TRBD1 as D (6 bases). The germline V and J ends were trimmed by 5 bases and 5 bases, with 13 bases remaining between them. The germline gives CDR1 SGHVS, CDR2 FQNEAQ. This CDR3 comprises 13 residues. CDR3 nucleotide sequence: TGTGCCAGCAGCAGCTACAGGGTTGACGAGCAGTACTTC. Residues: CASSSYRVDEQYF.

This rearrangement joins TRBV6-1 to TRBJ1-2; TRBD1 matches at 8 bases. CDR3 length: 14 residues. In germline, CDR1 is MNHNS, CDR2 SASEGT. The V gene end was trimmed by 1 base and the J gene end by 5 bases; junction bases not matched to a gene: 3. CDR3 amino acids: CASSEGTGRYGYTF. Here the CDR3 DNA reads TGTGCCAGCAGTGAAGGGACAGGGAGATATGGCTACACCTTC.

This chain connects TRBV2 to TRBJ2-1; TRBD2 agrees at 12 bases. CDR1 SNHLY and CDR2 FYNNEI come from the germline V gene. The CDR3 sequence is 15 residues long. Unmatched junction bases numbered 3, after V lost 5 bases and J lost 4 bases. The CDR3 DNA reads TGTGCCAGCAGTATAACTAGCGGGGGGTACAATGAGCAGTTCTTC. Protein: CASSITSGGYNEQFF.

This chain connects TRBV28 to TRBJ1-4; 8 nucleotides align to TRBD1. The CDR3 is 14 amino acids. V gave up 4 bases and J gave up 5 bases; unmatched junction bases: 3. Germline V CDR1 and CDR2: MDHEN, SYDVKM. DNA for the CDR3: TGTGCCAGCAGTTGGACAGGGTTAAATGAAAAACTGTTTTTT. It codes for CASSWTGLNEKLFF.

V and J are TRBV6-6 and TRBJ2-1, with D uncertain. Trimming left V 4 bases short and J 6 bases short, with 16 bases between. This CDR3 comprises 15 residues. CDR1 MNHNY and CDR2 SVGAGI come from the germline V gene (reference sequence). This chain's CDR3 is CASSSSSSTGNEQFF. CDR3 DNA sequence: TGTGCCAGCAGTTCCTCCTCCTCAACGGGCAATGAGCAGTTCTTC.

J is TRBJ2-4 and V is TRBV27, with D tentatively TRBD1 (5 bases). V was clipped by 1 base and J by 1 base, with 11 bases between them. The CDR3 is 16 amino acids. From germline, CDR1 is MNHEY and CDR2 SMNVEV (reference sequence). CDR3 amino acids: CASSLYRPGAKNIQYF. CDR3 DNA sequence: TGTGCCAGCAGTTTATACAGGCCAGGGGCCAAAAACATTCAGTACTTC.

The CDR3 nucleotides read TGTGCCAGCAAAAGGACAGGTGAAGCTTTCTTT. This translates into CASKRTGEAFF. The chain has TRBV6-1 and TRBJ1-1; 7 bases align to TRBD1. V lost 7 bases and J lost 7; bases outside the gene matches: 3. Germline lookup yields CDR1 MNHNS and CDR2 SASEGT. This CDR3 region has 11 residues.

The chain has TRBV6-7 and TRBJ1-5; 8 positions match TRBD1. TRBV6-7 is annotated as an ORF whose role is uncertain. V lost 0 bases to trimming and J lost 2 bases; unmatched junction nucleotides: 6. The CDR3 sequence is 17 residues long. CDR3 DNA sequence: TGTGCCAGCAGTTACTCGACAGGGGCTCTCGGCAATCAGCCCCAGCATTTT. Translation: CASSYSTGALGNQPQHF.

This clone appeared a few times. The chain is built from TRBV5-1 and TRBJ2-1; tentatively, D is TRBD1 (6 bases). V was cut by 4 bases and J by 7 bases, with 15 bases left in between. The CDR3 length is 14 residues. From germline, CDR1 is SGHRS and CDR2 YFSETQ. The CDR3 sequence is CASSAQTGINEQFF. The CDR3 DNA sequence: TGCGCCAGCAGCGCCCAAACAGGGATTAATGAGCAGTTCTTC. Complete variable domain (other parts from reference TRBV5-1 and TRBJ2-1): KAGVTQTPRYLIKTRGQQVTLSCSPISGHRSVSWYQQTPGQGLQFLFEYFSETQRNKGNFPGRFSGRQFSNSRSEMNVSTLELGDSALYLCASSAQTGINEQFFGPGTRLTVL.

V usage is TRBV30 and J usage is TRBJ1-6; the D gene is possibly TRBD1 (6 bases). The germline V gene encodes CDR1 GTSNPN and CDR2 SVGIG (reference sequence). This CDR3 comprises 13 residues. The germline V and J ends were trimmed by 4 bases and 9 bases, with 13 bases remaining between them. In DNA form, the CDR3 reads TGTGCCTGGACCCCGGACAGTGCTTCACCCCTCCACTTT. It yields the protein CAWTPDSASPLHF.

The chain uses TRBV10-2 and TRBJ2-6; D is perhaps TRBD2 (6 bases). The CDR3 extends over 15 amino acids. CDR1 is WSHSY, CDR2 SAAADI, per germline. Trimming took 6 bases from V and 0 from J, leaving 9 bases between them. CDR3 nucleotide sequence: TGCGCCAGCAGGGACGGGAGCTCTGGGGCCAACGTCCTGACTTTC. Translation: CASRDGSSGANVLTF.

The chain uses TRBV27 and TRBJ1-2; TRBD1 might be the D (5 bases). CDR1 and CDR2 (germline): MNHEY, SMNVEV (reference sequence). The V end lost 6 bases, the J end lost 4 bases, and 6 bases lay between the germline ends. CDR3 length: 11 residues. CDR3 sequence: CASSQGYGYTF. The CDR3 nucleotides are TGTGCCAGCAGCCAGGGCTATGGCTACACCTTC.

The sample holds one count of this clone. The V call is TRBV5-1, the J call TRBJ2-3; 8 nucleotides agree with TRBD2. Trimming at V came to 6 bases and at J to 3 bases, leaving 9 bases not matched to a gene. Looked up from germline, CDR1 is SGHRS and CDR2 is YFSETQ. The CDR3 is 15 residues long. CDR3 coding DNA: TGCGCCAGCACCGTTAGCGCGGGGGGTACAGATACGCAGTATTTT. It codes for CASTVSAGGTDTQYF.

This chain uses TRBV6-5 with TRBJ2-7; possible D gene TRBD2, 8 bases. With 5 bases removed from V and 2 bases from J, the gap between germline ends came to 16 bases. CDR1 is MNHEY, CDR2 SVGAGI, per germline. The CDR3 spans 15 residues. The CDR3 nucleotides are TGTGCCAGCAGTCCCCCGGGAGGGGGCACCTACGAGCAGTACTTC. Protein sequence: CASSPPGGGTYEQYF.

V usage is TRBV5-6 and J usage is TRBJ1-2; D remains unclear. CDR1 is SGHDT, CDR2 YYEEEE, per germline. The CDR3 runs to 12 residues. V shed 4 bases and J shed 8 bases, with 12 bases lying between them. CDR3: CASSIPPSGYTF. CDR3 DNA sequence: TGTGCCAGCAGCATTCCCCCCTCCGGCTACACCTTC.

The chain uses TRBV27 and TRBJ1-5, with D unresolved. The ends were cut back, 5 bases at V and 9 bases at J, with 17 bases in the middle. The CDR3 totals 14 residues. In germline, CDR1 is MNHEY, CDR2 SMNVEV (reference sequence). DNA for the CDR3: TGTGCCAGCAGTCCGGGAAAAGAACGGTCGCCCCAGCATTTT. This codes for CASSPGKERSPQHF.

The V call is TRBV4-2, the J call TRBJ2-5; D remains ambiguous. With the DNA end fitting TRBJ2-7 better, the J assignment may be wrong. The CDR3 covers 13 residues. The germline V gene encodes CDR1 LGHNA and CDR2 YNFKEQ. DNA for the CDR3: TGTGCCAGCAGCCAGGTCCTTACCTACGAGCAGTACTTC. Translation: CASSQVLTYEQYF.

V gene TRBV15 combines with J gene TRBJ2-7; tentatively, D is TRBD1 (7 bases). The CDR3 length is 14 residues. Germline CDR1 is LNHNV and CDR2 is YYDKDF (reference sequence). The V and J ends lost 2 bases and 5 bases respectively, with 13 bases between them. This CDR3 reads CATSRTDREDEQYF. The CDR3 DNA sequence: TGTGCCACCAGCAGAACCGACAGGGAGGACGAGCAGTACTTC.

The CDR3 sequence: CASGQLQSYEQYF. CDR3 nucleotide sequence: TGTGCCAGCGGACAGCTTCAATCCTACGAGCAGTACTTC. The chain couples TRBV6-1 to TRBJ2-5; weak D call: TRBD1 (6 bases). The end of the DNA aligns better with TRBJ2-7, so the J call may be wrong. The CDR3 extends over 13 amino acids. CDR1 is MNHNS, CDR2 SASEGT, per germline.

The chain combines TRBV29-1 with TRBJ2-5; D is possibly TRBD1 (5 bases). V was shortened by 7 bases and J by 5 bases, with 14 bases between the two germline ends. The CDR3 extends over 12 amino acids. The V gene's germline CDR1 is SQVTM and CDR2 ANQGSEA. CDR3 sequence reads: CSGGQPRETQYF. Here the CDR3 DNA reads TGCAGCGGAGGACAACCTAGGGAGACCCAGTACTTC.

This chain uses TRBV9 with TRBJ2-1, with 7 bases that match TRBD2. The V gene's germline CDR1 is SGDLS and CDR2 YYNGEE. The V gene end was trimmed by 6 bases and the J gene end by 4 bases; junction bases not matched to a gene: 1. CDR3 length: 12 residues. CDR3 amino acids: CASTGGYNEQFF. CDR3 bases: TGTGCCAGCACCGGGGGGTACAATGAGCAGTTCTTC.